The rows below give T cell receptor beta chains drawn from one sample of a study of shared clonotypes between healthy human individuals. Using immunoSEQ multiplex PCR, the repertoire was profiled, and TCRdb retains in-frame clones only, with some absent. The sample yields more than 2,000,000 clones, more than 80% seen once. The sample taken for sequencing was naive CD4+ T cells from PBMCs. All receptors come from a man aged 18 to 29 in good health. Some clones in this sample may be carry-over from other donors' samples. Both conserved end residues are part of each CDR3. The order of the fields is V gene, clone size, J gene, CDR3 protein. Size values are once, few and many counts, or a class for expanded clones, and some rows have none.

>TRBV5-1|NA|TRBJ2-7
CASSLGTPTEQYF
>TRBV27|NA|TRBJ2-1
CASSWGWGSPLSTDEQFF
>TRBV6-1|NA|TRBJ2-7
CASSGPGQGASYEQYF
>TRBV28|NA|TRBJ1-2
CASSTTLPYGYTF
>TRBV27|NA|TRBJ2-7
CASRPGQGFYEQYF
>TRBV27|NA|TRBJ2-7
CASSFPRGGNGVYEQYF
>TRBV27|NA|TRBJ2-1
CASQRPSASLRANEQFF
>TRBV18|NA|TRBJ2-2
CASSQQGVTGELFF
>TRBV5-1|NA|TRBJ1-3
CASSPDPGTSGNTIYF
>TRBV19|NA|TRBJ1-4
CASSMRRDRYEKLFF
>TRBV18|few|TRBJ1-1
CASSPSRDTEAFF
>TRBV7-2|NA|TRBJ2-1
CASSRGLSPSYNEQFF
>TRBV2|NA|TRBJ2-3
CASGESSTDTQYF
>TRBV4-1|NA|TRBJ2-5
CASSPSGGLVQETQYF
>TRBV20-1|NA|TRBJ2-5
CSARVRDQHF
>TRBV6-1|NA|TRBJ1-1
CASSTQGGEQAFF